The 24 T cell receptor beta chains given below trace back to one sample, sequenced in a study of blood T cell repertoires in COVID-19. TCRdb's copy holds only in-frame clones and misses some; the assay was immunoSEQ multiplex PCR. The repertoire holds some 100,000 clones, with about four fifths as singletons. The sequenced sample was peripheral blood. These receptors were collected from an older woman with acute or convalescent COVID-19.

A word on this clone: Relative to the germline gene, one junction end is altered; a read error may explain this. The V gene is TRBV9, the J gene TRBJ1-6; D might be TRBD1 (5 bases). This CDR3 has 16 residues. Germline values: CDR1 SGDLS, CDR2 YYNGEE. CDR3 nucleotide sequence: TGTGCCAGCAGCGTAGGTGGGGCTTCCTTTAATTCACCCCTCCACTTT. Translating gives CASSVGGASFNSPLHF.

The rearrangement links TRBV2 to TRBJ2-3; D is uncertain. The V gene's germline CDR1 is SNHLY and CDR2 FYNNEI. V lost 6 bases and J lost 4, with 8 bases in between. The CDR3 consists of 12 residues. CDR3 in amino acids: CASRLVSDTQYF. The CDR3 nucleotides are TGTGCCAGCAGGCTAGTTTCAGATACGCAGTATTTT.

The chain is built from TRBV7-8 and TRBJ2-7; D is unresolved. This CDR3 contains 16 residues. Germline V CDR1 and CDR2: SGHVS, FQNEAQ. Trimming stripped 5 bases from V and 4 bases from J, with 21 bases between. CDR3 region: CASSHATSQTIYEQYF. CDR3 in DNA: TGTGCCAGCAGCCACGCTACGAGTCAGACAATTTACGAGCAGTACTTC.

The chain has TRBV7-2 and TRBJ1-5, with 8 bases lining up with TRBD1. Looked up from germline, CDR1 is SGHTA and CDR2 is FQGNSA. Trimming took 6 bases from V and 5 from J; bases not matched to a gene: 9. CDR3 length: 15 residues. In DNA form, the CDR3 reads TGTGCCAGCAGACCCACAGGGGGAAGAGATCAGCCCCAGCATTTT. Protein product: CASRPTGGRDQPQHF. The full variable domain, rest sourced from reference TRBV7-2 and TRBJ1-5, is GAGVSQSPSNKVTEKGKDVELRCDPISGHTALYWYRQSLGQGLEFLIYFQGNSAPDKSGLPSDRFSAERTGGSVSTLTIQRTQQEDSAVYLCASRPTGGRDQPQHFGDGTRLSIL.

The V and J genes are TRBV27 and TRBJ2-7; tentatively, D is TRBD1 (5 bases). The germline V and J ends were trimmed by 5 bases and 1 base, with 12 bases remaining between them. The CDR3 sequence is 14 residues long. CDR1 is MNHEY, CDR2 SMNVEV, per germline (reference sequence). The CDR3, as DNA: TGTGCCAGCAGTCGTACAGGTGGTTCCTACGAGCAGTACTTC. Protein product: CASSRTGGSYEQYF.

The rearrangement links TRBV10-2 to TRBJ2-1; 7 nucleotides match TRBD2. Germline V lookup: CDR1 WSHSY, CDR2 SAAADI. V gave up 7 bases and J gave up 2 bases; unmatched junction bases: 5. The CDR3 has 14 amino acids. CDR3 loop: CASTLAGTYNEQFF. Written as DNA, the CDR3 is TGCGCCAGCACCTTAGCGGGTACCTACAATGAGCAGTTCTTC.

The chain recombines TRBV6-4 with TRBJ2-3; 7 nucleotides line up with TRBD2. Germline V gives CDR1 MRHNA, CDR2 SNTAGT. With V trimmed by 2 bases and J by 4 bases, 6 bases remained unmatched. The CDR3 runs to 15 residues. The CDR3 reads CASSDGAGRADTQYF. The CDR3 region has the DNA TGTGCCAGCAGTGACGGAGCGGGGAGGGCAGATACGCAGTATTTT.

This chain joins TRBV5-6 and TRBJ2-7; 10 bases fit TRBD2. After removal of 4 bases from V and 5 bases from J, the junction contained 12 bases not matched to a gene. Germline CDR1 SGHDT, CDR2 YYEEEE. This CDR3 region has 16 residues. Here the CDR3 reads CASSNALSGGVNEQYF. CDR3 nucleotides: TGTGCCAGCAGCAACGCCCTAAGCGGGGGGGTAAACGAGCAGTACTTC.

This rearrangement joins TRBV9 to TRBJ1-2; 12 bases are a match to TRBD1. Germline CDR1 reads SGDLS; CDR2 reads YYNGEE. CDR3 length: 18 residues. Trimming took 5 bases from V and 7 from J; bases not matched to a gene: 18. In nucleotides, the CDR3 is TGTGCCAGCAGACCCCGACCGGGACAGGGGGCGAGTTTGGGTGGCTACACCTTC. Amino acids: CASRPRPGQGASLGGYTF.

This clone was detected once. This chain joins TRBV29-1 and TRBJ1-1, with a weak D call TRBD1 (6 bases). The V and J ends lost 6 bases and 3 bases respectively, with 14 bases between them. The CDR3 length is 13 residues. In germline, CDR1 is SQVTM, CDR2 ANQGSEA. The CDR3 DNA sequence: TGCAGCGTATCGGCGGGGGGCCACACTGAAGCTTTCTTT. Translation: CSVSAGGHTEAFF.

DNA for the CDR3: TGTGCCAGCAGCGCCCGAGGTCCGGGGGGAGGTGAGACCCAGTACTTC. It codes for CASSARGPGGGETQYF. The rearrangement joins TRBV11-2 to TRBJ2-5, with 7 positions matching TRBD2. The CDR3 is made up of 16 amino acids. After removal of 5 bases from V and 5 bases from J, the junction contained 14 bases not matched to a gene. Germline CDR1 reads SGHAT; CDR2 reads FQNNGV.

The table lists this clone with a few counts. V and J are TRBV2 and TRBJ1-5; 9 positions agree with TRBD1. This CDR3 has 16 amino acids. The ends lost 3 bases at V and 8 bases at J; junction bases unmatched: 11. The germline gives CDR1 SNHLY, CDR2 FYNNEI. The CDR3 nucleotides read TGTGCCAGCAGTGAGACAGGGGGAACCCTAATCAAGCCCCAGCATTTT. It translates to CASSETGGTLIKPQHF.

The chain carries TRBV5-4 and TRBJ2-2, with a possible D match to TRBD1 (6 bases). The ends were cut back, 4 bases at V and 5 bases at J, with 15 bases in the middle. CDR1 and CDR2 from the germline V gene are SGHNT and YYREEE (reference sequence). The CDR3 has 15 amino acids. The CDR3 protein is CASSTTGLWTGELFF. CDR3 sequence (DNA): TGTGCCAGCAGCACCACAGGGTTATGGACCGGGGAGCTGTTTTTT.

The chain joins TRBV6-2 or TRBV6-3 to TRBJ1-6; possibly TRBD1 for D (5 bases). The CDR3 covers 17 residues. The germline V gene encodes CDR1 MNHEY and CDR2 SVGEGT. Trimming took 7 bases from V and 5 from J, leaving 21 bases between them. CDR3 nucleotides: TGTGCCAGCACCCCCTCCTGGTGGACATCTAATAATTCACCCCTCCACTTT. This gives the protein CASTPSWWTSNNSPLHF.

The chain has TRBV18 and TRBJ2-3; no reliable D call. V was trimmed by 6 bases and J by 2 bases, leaving 3 bases between them. Per germline, CDR1 KGHSH and CDR2 LQKENI. There are 11 residues in the CDR3. CDR3 sequence reads: CASSITDTQYF. The DNA of the CDR3 is TGTGCCAGCTCCATCACAGATACGCAGTATTTT. The whole variable domain, remainder taken from reference TRBV18 and TRBJ2-3, is NAGVMQNPRHLVRRRGQEARLRCSPMKGHSHVYWYRQLPEEGLKFMVYLQKENIIDESGMPKERFSAEFPKEGPSILRIQQVVRGDSAAYFCASSITDTQYFGPGTRLTVL.

Concerning this clone itself: A junction end diverges from the germline sequence, so it may reflect a read error. This chain uses TRBV19 with TRBJ1-2; 10 bases are a match to TRBD1. This CDR3 comprises 15 residues. Germline V gene data show CDR1 as LNHDA and CDR2 as SQIVND (reference sequence). This CDR3 reads CVSIDRGRSNYGYTF. The CDR3 DNA reads TGTGTCAGTATTGACAGGGGGCGAAGCAACTATGGCTACACCTTC.

Turning to this clone: Other nucleotide sequences in the sample specify the same CDR3. The CDR3 sequence: CASSRDRGTYEQYF. The CDR3 DNA is TGTGCCAGCAGTCGGGACAGGGGGACCTACGAGCAGTACTTC. J is TRBJ2-7 and V is TRBV27; 11 bases map to TRBD1. V lost 5 bases to trimming and J lost 2 bases; unmatched junction nucleotides: 2. Germline V CDR1 and CDR2: MNHEY, SMNVEV (reference sequence). The CDR3 contains 14 residues.

The rearrangement links TRBV7-3 to TRBJ2-3; 8 bases match TRBD1. This CDR3 has 14 amino acids. The germline V gene has CDR1 SGHTA and CDR2 FQGTGA. J gave up 6 bases and V 2 bases, and 4 bases lay outside the gene matches. This CDR3 is CASSLQGARDTQYF. The CDR3 coding sequence is TGTGCCAGCAGCTTACAGGGGGCTAGGGATACGCAGTATTTT. Combining the CDR3 with reference TRBV7-3 and TRBJ2-3 gives the whole variable domain GAGVSQTPSNKVTEKGKYVELRCDPISGHTALYWYRQSLGQGPEFLIYFQGTGAADDSGLPNDRFFAVRPEGSVSTLKIQRTERGDSAVYLCASSLQGARDTQYFGPGTRLTVL.

CDR3 region: CASSRFGLAGITNTGELFF. DNA of the CDR3: TGTGCCAGCAGCCGGTTCGGACTAGCGGGGATAACGAACACCGGGGAGCTGTTTTTT. The rearrangement joins TRBV28 to TRBJ2-2; TRBD2 matches 12 bases. Germline V gives CDR1 MDHEN, CDR2 SYDVKM. This CDR3 has 19 residues. V shed 6 bases and J 0 bases; nucleotides not matched to a gene: 11.

This clone was picked up one time. The rearrangement links TRBV19 to TRBJ2-2, with TRBD2 matching 11 bases. Per germline, CDR1 LNHDA and CDR2 SQIVND (reference sequence). Trimming cost V 3 bases and J 4 bases; bases outside gene matches: 7. The CDR3 totals 17 residues. CDR3: CASSIPTSGGPTGELFF. The CDR3 DNA sequence: TGTGCCAGTAGTATTCCCACTAGCGGGGGACCCACCGGGGAGCTGTTTTTT.

The V call is TRBV12-3 or TRBV12-4, the J call TRBJ2-3; TRBD1 is a possible D gene (5 bases). V was trimmed by 6 bases and J by 1 base, leaving 8 bases between them. The CDR3 length is 13 residues. The CDR3 reads CASSRRGTDTQYF. In DNA form, the CDR3 reads TGTGCCAGCAGCCGCAGGGGCACAGATACGCAGTATTTT.

The chain carries TRBV10-2 and TRBJ2-7, with 7 bases identical to TRBD1. In germline, CDR1 is WSHSY, CDR2 SAAADI. CDR3 length: 15 amino acids. Losses at the gene ends were 2 bases for V and 2 bases for J; bases not matched to a gene: 6. CDR3 sequence: CASSETGVRTYEQYF. Written as DNA, the CDR3 is TGCGCCAGCAGTGAGACAGGGGTTCGCACCTACGAGCAGTACTTC.

The CDR3 loop reads CASSQEGGGYTF. As DNA, the CDR3 is TGTGCCAGCAGCCAAGAGGGGGGTGGCTACACCTTC. The chain couples TRBV3-1 (or the pseudogene TRBV3-2) to TRBJ1-2; tentative D call: TRBD1 (5 bases). V was pared by 0 bases and J by 7 bases, with 6 bases between. Germline-derived CDR1 and CDR2 are LGHDT and YNNKEL (reference sequence). The CDR3 consists of 12 residues.

This chain joins TRBV10-2 and TRBJ1-6; D gene unclear. V gave up 6 bases and J gave up 0 bases, with 15 bases separating them. CDR3 size: 17 residues. From germline, CDR1 is WSHSY and CDR2 SAAADI. The CDR3 loop is CASRDLRESSYNSPLHF. Here the CDR3 DNA reads TGCGCCAGCAGAGACTTGAGGGAAAGCTCCTATAATTCACCCCTCCACTTT.